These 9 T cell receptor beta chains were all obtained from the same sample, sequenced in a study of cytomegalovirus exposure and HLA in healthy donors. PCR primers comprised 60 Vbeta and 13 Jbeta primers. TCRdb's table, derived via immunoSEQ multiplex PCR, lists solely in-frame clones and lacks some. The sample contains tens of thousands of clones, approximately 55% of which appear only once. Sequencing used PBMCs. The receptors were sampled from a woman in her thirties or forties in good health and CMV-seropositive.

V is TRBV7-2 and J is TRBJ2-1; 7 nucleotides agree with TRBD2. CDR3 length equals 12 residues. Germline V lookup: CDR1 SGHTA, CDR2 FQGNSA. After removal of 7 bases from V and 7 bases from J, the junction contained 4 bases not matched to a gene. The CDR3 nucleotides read TGTGCCAGCACCCTACTAGCGAATGAGCAGTTCTTC. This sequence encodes CASTLLANEQFF.

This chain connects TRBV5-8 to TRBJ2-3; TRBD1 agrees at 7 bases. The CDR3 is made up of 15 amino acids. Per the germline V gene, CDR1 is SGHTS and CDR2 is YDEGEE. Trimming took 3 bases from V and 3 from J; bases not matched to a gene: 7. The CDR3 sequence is CASSSGQVRTDTQYF. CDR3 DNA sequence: TGTGCCAGCAGCTCAGGACAGGTCCGGACAGATACGCAGTATTTT.

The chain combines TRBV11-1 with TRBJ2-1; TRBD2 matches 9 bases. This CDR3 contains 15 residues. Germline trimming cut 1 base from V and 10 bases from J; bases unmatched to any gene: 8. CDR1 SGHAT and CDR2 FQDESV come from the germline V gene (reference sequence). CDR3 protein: CASSLEGGGAGEQFF. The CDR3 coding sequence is TGTGCCAGCAGCTTAGAAGGCGGGGGGGCCGGAGAGCAGTTCTTC. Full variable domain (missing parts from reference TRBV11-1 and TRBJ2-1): EAEVAQSPRYKITEKSQAVAFWCDPISGHATLYWYRQILGQGPELLVQFQDESVVDDSQLPKDRFSAERLKGVDSTLKIQPAELGDSAMYLCASSLEGGGAGEQFFGPGTRLTVL.

This CDR3 is CASSPGLVDFAGELFF. The CDR3 DNA sequence: TGTGCCAGCAGCCCTGGACTAGTCGATTTCGCCGGGGAGCTGTTTTTT. The rearrangement joins TRBV21-1 to TRBJ2-2; TRBD2, the D gene given by the table, was not confirmed from the DNA. TRBV21-1 is a documented pseudogene. The CDR3 is 16 amino acids.

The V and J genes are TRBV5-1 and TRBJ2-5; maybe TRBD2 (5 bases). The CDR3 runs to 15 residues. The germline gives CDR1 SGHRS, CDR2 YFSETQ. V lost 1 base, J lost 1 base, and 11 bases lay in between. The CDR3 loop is CASSLLAAFQETQYF. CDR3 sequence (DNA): TGCGCCAGCAGCTTGCTAGCAGCATTCCAAGAGACCCAGTACTTC.

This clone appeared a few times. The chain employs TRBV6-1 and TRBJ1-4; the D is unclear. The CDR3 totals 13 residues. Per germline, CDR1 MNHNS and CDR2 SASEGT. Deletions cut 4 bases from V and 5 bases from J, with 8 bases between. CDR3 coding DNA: TGTGCCAGCAGTGTGGGAGAGAATGAAAAACTGTTTTTT. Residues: CASSVGENEKLFF.

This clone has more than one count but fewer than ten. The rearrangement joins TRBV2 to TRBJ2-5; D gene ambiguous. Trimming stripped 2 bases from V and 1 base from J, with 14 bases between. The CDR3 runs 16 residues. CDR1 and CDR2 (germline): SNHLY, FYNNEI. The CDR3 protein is CASSELGIPGQETQYF. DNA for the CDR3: TGTGCCAGCAGTGAACTAGGAATCCCTGGCCAAGAGACCCAGTACTTC.

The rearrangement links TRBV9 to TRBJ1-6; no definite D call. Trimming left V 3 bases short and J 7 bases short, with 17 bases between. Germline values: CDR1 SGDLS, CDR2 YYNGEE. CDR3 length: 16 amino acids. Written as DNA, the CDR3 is TGTGCCAGCAGCGCAGCTAGTGGAGGGTACAATTCACCCCTCCACTTT. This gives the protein CASSAASGGYNSPLHF.

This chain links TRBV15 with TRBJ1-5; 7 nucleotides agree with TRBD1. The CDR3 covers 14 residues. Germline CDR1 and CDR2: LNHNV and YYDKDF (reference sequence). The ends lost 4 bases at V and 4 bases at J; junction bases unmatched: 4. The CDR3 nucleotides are TGTGCCACCAGCATCCGGGACAGAAATCAGCCCCAGCATTTT. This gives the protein CATSIRDRNQPQHF.